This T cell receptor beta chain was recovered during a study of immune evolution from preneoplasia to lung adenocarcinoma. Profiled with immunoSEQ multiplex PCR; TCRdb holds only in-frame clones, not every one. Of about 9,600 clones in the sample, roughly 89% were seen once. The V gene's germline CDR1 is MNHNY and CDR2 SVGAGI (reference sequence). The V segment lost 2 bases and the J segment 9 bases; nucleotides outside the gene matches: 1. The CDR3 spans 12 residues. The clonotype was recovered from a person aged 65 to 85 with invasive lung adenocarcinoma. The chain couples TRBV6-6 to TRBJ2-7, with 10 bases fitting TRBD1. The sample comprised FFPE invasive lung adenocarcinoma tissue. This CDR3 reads CASSYRDRGQYF. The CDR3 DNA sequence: TGTGCCAGCAGTTACCGGGACAGGGGGCAGTACTTC.